What follows is one TCR beta chain and its context. What this receptor recognizes is not known. The sample holds no much larger clone one base away, and base qualities are not on file. This sample was included in a study of cytomegalovirus exposure and HLA in healthy donors (dated by TCRdb to the late 2010s). The study in broad terms: According to a later analysis, the roughly 120 validation repertoires were produced on the same platform as the 600 to 850 repertoires of the first cohort. The study aimed to test whether cataloging public T cell receptors could reveal signatures of past pathogen exposure. A separate validation cohort of roughly 110 different subjects was used in addition to the roughly 640-subject first cohort. The study combined high-throughput TCR immunosequencing, statistical association of individual TCRs with disease status, and machine learning to predict cytomegalovirus infection status.

V is cut by 6 bases and J by 4 bases, and the space between the germline ends is 12 bases. CDR1 and CDR2 were assigned from the germline V gene as MNHEY and SVGAGI. The CDR3 sequence holds 14 residues, the cysteine and phenylalanine included. Here the CDR3 DNA is all that survives: 42 bases in frame from base 1. The donors were included in the validation cohort of some 120 subjects, a group kept apart from the approximately 670-subject first cohort. What the research found in general, with its limitations: According to the authors, the approach could potentially be generalized to other disease states and immunological phenotypes. Cytomegalovirus status was reported to be diagnosed by the classifier with high specificity and sensitivity in both the original and validation cohorts. A few of the identified cytomegalovirus-associated TCR beta chains were confirmed in vitro to be specific for cytomegalovirus antigens. The validation cohort had no HLA typing available for a later analysis, so co-occurrence within that cohort was assessed over all 130 or so repertoires. Of the cluster scores, around 95% were above 0 in a later analysis, which found that TCRs clustered in the first cohort also tended to co-occur in the roughly 130 validation repertoires. The study gave a list of under 200 TCR beta chains associated with cytomegalovirus. Across donors, most TCR sequences were observed very rarely, whereas some public TCRs were present in many individuals.

Library preparation was by the immunoSEQ multiplex PCR assay. From the authors' description of their analysis: A statistical classification framework was developed to diagnose cytomegalovirus status using the catalog of TCR beta chain sequences. Not all clones reach the TCRdb copy of this immuneACCESS table, which keeps in-frame sequences only. Checked studies attribute under half of the gap to unresolved V genes and leave the rest unexplained. D and trimming come from the DNA, and the V and J calls and clone size come from that table. Recorded for this sample are around 250,000 clones; about 90% of them occurred a single time. The ten largest clones add up to approximately 3.1% of the sample.

This receptor chain uses TRBV6-5 and TRBJ2-2; possibly the D gene is TRBD2, per 5 matching bases. The receptor was isolated from a woman under 40 in good health and CMV-seronegative. Specimen: PBMCs. CDR3 sequence: CASSEGAVTGELFF. The nucleotides read TGTGCCAGCAGCGAGGGAGCGGTCACCGGGGAGCTGTTTTTT.